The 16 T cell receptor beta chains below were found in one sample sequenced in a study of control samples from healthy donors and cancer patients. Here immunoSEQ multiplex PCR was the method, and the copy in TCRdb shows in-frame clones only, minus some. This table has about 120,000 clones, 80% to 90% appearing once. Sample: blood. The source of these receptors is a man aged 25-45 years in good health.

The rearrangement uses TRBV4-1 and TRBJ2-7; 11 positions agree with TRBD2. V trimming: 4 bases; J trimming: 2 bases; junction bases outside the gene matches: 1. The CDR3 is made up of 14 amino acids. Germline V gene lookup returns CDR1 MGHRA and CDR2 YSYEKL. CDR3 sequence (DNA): TGCGCCAGCAGCCGACTAGCGGGGCCCTACGAGCAGTACTTC. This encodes CASSRLAGPYEQYF.

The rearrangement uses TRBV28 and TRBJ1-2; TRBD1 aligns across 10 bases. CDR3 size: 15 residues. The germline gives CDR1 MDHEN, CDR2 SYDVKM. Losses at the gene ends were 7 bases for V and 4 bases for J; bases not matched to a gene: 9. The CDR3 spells CASIIDRGQSYGYTF. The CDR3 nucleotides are TGTGCCAGCATTATCGACAGGGGGCAGTCCTATGGCTACACCTTC.

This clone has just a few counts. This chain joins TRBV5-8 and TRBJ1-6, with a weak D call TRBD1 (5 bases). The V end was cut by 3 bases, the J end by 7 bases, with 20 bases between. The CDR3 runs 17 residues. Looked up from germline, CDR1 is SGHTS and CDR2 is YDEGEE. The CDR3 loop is CASSSPRVAGGNSPLHF. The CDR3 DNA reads TGTGCCAGCAGCTCGCCCCGGGTAGCGGGGGGAAATTCACCCCTCCACTTT.

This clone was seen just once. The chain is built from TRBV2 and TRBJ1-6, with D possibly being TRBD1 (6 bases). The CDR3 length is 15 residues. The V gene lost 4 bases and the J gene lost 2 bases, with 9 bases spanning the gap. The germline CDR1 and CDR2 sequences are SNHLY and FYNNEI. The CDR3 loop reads CASSGGGTYNSPLHF. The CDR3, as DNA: TGTGCCAGCAGTGGGGGGGGCACCTATAATTCACCCCTCCACTTT.

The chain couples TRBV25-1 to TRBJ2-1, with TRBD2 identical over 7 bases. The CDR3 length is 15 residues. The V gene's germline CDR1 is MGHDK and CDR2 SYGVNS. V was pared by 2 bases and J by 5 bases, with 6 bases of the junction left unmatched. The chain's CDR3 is CASSEGGLGDNEQFF. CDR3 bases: TGTGCCAGCAGTGAAGGAGGACTAGGGGACAATGAGCAGTTCTTC.

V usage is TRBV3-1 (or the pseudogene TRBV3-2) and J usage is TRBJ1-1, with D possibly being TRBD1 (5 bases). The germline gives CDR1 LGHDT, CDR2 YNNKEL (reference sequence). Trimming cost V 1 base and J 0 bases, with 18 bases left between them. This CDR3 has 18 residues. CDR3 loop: CASSQALRLGGMNTEAFF. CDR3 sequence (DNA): TGTGCCAGCAGCCAAGCCCTCCGTCTTGGGGGAATGAACACTGAAGCTTTCTTT.

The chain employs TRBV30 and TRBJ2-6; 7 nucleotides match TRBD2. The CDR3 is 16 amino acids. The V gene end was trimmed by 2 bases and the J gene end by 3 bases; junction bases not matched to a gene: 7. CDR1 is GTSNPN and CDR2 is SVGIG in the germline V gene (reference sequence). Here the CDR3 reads CAWSTLGGNGANVLTF. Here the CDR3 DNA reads TGTGCCTGGAGTACCCTGGGGGGGAATGGGGCCAACGTCCTGACTTTC. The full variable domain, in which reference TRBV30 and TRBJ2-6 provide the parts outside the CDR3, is SQTIHQWPATLVQPVGSPLSLECTVEGTSNPNLYWYRQAAGRGLQLLFYSVGIGQISSEVPQNLSASRPQDRQFILSSKKLLLSDSGFYLCAWSTLGGNGANVLTFGAGSRLTVL.

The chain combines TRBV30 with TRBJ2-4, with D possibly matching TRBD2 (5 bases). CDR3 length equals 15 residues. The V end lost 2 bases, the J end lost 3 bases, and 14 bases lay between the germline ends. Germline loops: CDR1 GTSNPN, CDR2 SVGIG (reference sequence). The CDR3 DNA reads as TGTGCCTGGAGTAAACTGGACTCAGACAAAAACATTCAGTACTTC. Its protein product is CAWSKLDSDKNIQYF.

CDR3 bases: TGTGCCAGCAGCTTGCGGGGCAATCAGCCCCAGCATTTT. Protein sequence: CASSLRGNQPQHF. The rearrangement links TRBV7-2 to TRBJ1-5, with D hard to call. The CDR3 loop spans 13 amino acids. From germline, CDR1 is SGHTA and CDR2 FQGNSA. The V end was cut by 3 bases, the J end by 2 bases, with 5 bases between.

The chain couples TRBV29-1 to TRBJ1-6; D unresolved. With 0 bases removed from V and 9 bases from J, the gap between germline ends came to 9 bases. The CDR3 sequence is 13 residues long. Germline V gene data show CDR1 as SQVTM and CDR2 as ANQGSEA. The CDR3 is CSVEEYSGSPLHF. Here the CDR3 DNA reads TGCAGCGTTGAAGAATACAGCGGTTCACCCCTCCACTTT.

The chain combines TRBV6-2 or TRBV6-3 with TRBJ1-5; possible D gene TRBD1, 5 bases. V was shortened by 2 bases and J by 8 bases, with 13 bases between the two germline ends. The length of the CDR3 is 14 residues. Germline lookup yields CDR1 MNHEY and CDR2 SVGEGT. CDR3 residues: CASSYRDPIKPQHF. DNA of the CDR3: TGTGCCAGCAGTTACAGGGACCCAATCAAGCCCCAGCATTTT.

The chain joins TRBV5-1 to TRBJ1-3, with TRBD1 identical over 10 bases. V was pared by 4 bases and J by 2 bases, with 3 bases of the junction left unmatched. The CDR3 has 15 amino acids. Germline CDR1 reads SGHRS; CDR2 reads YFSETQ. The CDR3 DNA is TGCGCCAGCAGCCCGGGACAGGGGACTGGAAACACCATATATTTT. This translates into CASSPGQGTGNTIYF.

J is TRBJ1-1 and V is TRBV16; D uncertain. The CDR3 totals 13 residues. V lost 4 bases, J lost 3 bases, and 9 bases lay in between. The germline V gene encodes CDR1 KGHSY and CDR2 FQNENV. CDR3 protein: CASSLGRDTEAFF. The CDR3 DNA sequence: TGTGCCAGCAGCCTAGGGAGGGACACTGAAGCTTTCTTT.

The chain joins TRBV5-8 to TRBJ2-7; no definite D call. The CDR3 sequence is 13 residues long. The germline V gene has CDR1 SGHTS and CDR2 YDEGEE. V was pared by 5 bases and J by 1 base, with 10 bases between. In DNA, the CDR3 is TGTGCCAGCAGTCATCTTACGTCCTACGAGCAGTACTTC. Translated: CASSHLTSYEQYF.

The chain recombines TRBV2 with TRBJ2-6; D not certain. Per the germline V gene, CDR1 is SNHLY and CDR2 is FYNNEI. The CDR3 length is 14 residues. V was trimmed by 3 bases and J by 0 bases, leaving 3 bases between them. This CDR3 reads CASSEVSGANVLTF. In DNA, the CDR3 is TGTGCCAGCAGTGAGGTCTCTGGGGCCAACGTCCTGACTTTC.

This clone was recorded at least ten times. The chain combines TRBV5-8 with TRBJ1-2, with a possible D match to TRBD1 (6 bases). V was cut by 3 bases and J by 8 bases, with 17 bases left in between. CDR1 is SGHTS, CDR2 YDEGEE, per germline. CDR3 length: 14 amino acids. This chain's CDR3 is CASSWTLQGTGYTF. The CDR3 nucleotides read TGTGCCAGCAGCTGGACGCTACAGGGCACGGGCTACACCTTC.